A single sample is the source of the 24 T cell receptor beta chains below, sequenced in a study of T cells in Graves' hyperthyroidism and ophthalmopathy. RNA transcripts were the template for amplifying TCR beta CDR3 regions. RT-PCR in the first round (using the HTBI primer set) targeted the TCR CDR3. From the multiplex PCR reads, TCRdb called clonotypes with MiXCR, one entry per CDR3 protein. The sample consists of approximately 480,000 distinct CDR3 sequences, around 20% of them appearing once. Sequenced material: blood. The receptors were sampled from a man between 18 and 35 years old with Graves' hyperthyroidism.

Only a few counts were recorded for this clonotype. The chain links TRBV4-1 to TRBJ2-2, with D unresolved. V shed 3 bases and J shed 0 bases, with 8 bases lying between them. The germline gives CDR1 MGHRA, CDR2 YSYEKL. CDR3 length equals 15 residues. CDR3 DNA: TGCGCCAGCAGCCAGGTCCACCCGAACACCGGGGAGCTGTTTTTT. The encoded protein is CASSQVHPNTGELFF.

In its sample, this clonotype was seen many times. The rearrangement uses TRBV4-2 and TRBJ1-1, with a weak D call TRBD1 (6 bases). This CDR3 is built from 14 residues. Germline V lookup: CDR1 LGHNA, CDR2 YNFKEQ. V gave up 0 bases and J gave up 7 bases, with 12 bases separating them. CDR3 sequence: CASSQDRRGVEAFF. The CDR3 region has the DNA TGTGCCAGCAGCCAAGACCGGAGGGGGGTTGAAGCTTTCTTT.

Only a few counts were recorded for this clonotype. This chain connects TRBV30 to TRBJ2-6, with a possible D match to TRBD2 (5 bases). CDR1 GTSNPN and CDR2 SVGIG come from the germline V gene (reference sequence). This CDR3 region has 14 residues. Trimming took 1 base from V and 2 from J, leaving 6 bases between them. The CDR3, as DNA: TGTGCCTGGAGTGGGGGAGCTGGGGCCAACGTCCTGACTTTC. This sequence encodes CAWSGGAGANVLTF.

This clonotype was detected ten times or more. The chain couples TRBV28 to TRBJ1-2, with a tentative D call TRBD1 (6 bases). The CDR3 contains 13 residues. With 5 bases removed from V and 4 bases from J, the gap between germline ends came to 11 bases. Germline V CDR1 and CDR2: MDHEN, SYDVKM. The DNA of the CDR3 is TGTGCCAGCAGTGGGGGGCCAGGCTATGGCTACACCTTC. Protein sequence: CASSGGPGYGYTF.

V is TRBV11-2 and J is TRBJ2-2, with D tentatively TRBD2 (6 bases). In germline, CDR1 is SGHAT, CDR2 FQNNGV. The CDR3 is 17 residues long. Trimming left V 5 bases short and J 3 bases short, with 19 bases between. The CDR3 loop is CASSLIPGTGDTGELFF. CDR3 nucleotide sequence: TGTGCCAGCAGCCTAATCCCCGGGACTGGTGACACCGGGGAGCTGTTTTTT.

In this sample, this clonotype turned up many times. Here the CDR3 reads CASSLPYGENGETEAFF. DNA for the CDR3: TGTGCCAGCAGTTTGCCTTACGGGGAGAACGGGGAGACTGAAGCTTTCTTT. The V call is TRBV28, the J call TRBJ1-1; no reliable D call. The ends were cut back, 3 bases at V and 5 bases at J, with 22 bases in the middle. The length of the CDR3 is 17 residues. Germline V gives CDR1 MDHEN, CDR2 SYDVKM.

This clonotype was detected ten times or more. The rearrangement joins TRBV12-3 or TRBV12-4 to TRBJ1-5; D perhaps matches TRBD1 (6 bases). V was trimmed by 1 base and J by 2 bases, leaving 9 bases between them. This CDR3 contains 15 residues. This CDR3 is CASSLVRGGNQPQHF. The DNA of the CDR3 is TGTGCCAGCAGTTTAGTCAGGGGAGGCAATCAGCCCCAGCATTTT.

This clonotype was recorded many times. V usage is TRBV6-2 or TRBV6-3 and J usage is TRBJ2-2, with D unclear. The V and J ends lost 1 base and 6 bases respectively, with 12 bases between them. There are 15 residues in the CDR3. Per the germline V gene, CDR1 is MNHEY and CDR2 is SVGEGT. CDR3 sequence (DNA): TGTGCCAGCAGTTACTGGGCAGTGGCGGCCGGGGAGCTGTTTTTT. Translating gives CASSYWAVAAGELFF.

In this sample, this clonotype turned up many times. J is TRBJ1-1 and V is TRBV20-1; 8 bases agree with TRBD1. Germline loops: CDR1 DFQATT, CDR2 SNEGSKA (reference sequence). This CDR3 is built from 13 residues. J lost 3 bases, V lost 3 bases, and 3 bases had no gene match. CDR3 loop: CSARGQADTEAFF. CDR3 DNA: TGCAGTGCTAGGGGACAGGCGGACACTGAAGCTTTCTTT.

This clonotype was counted ten times or more. The J gene is TRBJ1-1, the V gene TRBV28, with D possibly TRBD1 on 5 matching bases. Trimming removed 5 bases from V and 3 bases from J, with 10 bases in between. CDR1 and CDR2 from the germline V gene are MDHEN and SYDVKM. The CDR3 has 13 residues. For the CDR3, the DNA is TGTGCCAGCAGTATCGGGACCTACACTGAAGCTTTCTTT. It specifies CASSIGTYTEAFF.

The V call is TRBV12-3 or TRBV12-4, the J call TRBJ2-2, with 8 bases matching TRBD2. V trimming: 5 bases; J trimming: 2 bases; junction bases outside the gene matches: 4. The CDR3 sequence is 15 residues long. The CDR3 bases are TGTGCCAGCAGTACAGCGGGGGCCAACACCGGGGAGCTGTTTTTT. Protein product: CASSTAGANTGELFF.

This clonotype was counted a few times. The rearrangement uses TRBV19 and TRBJ1-2; D remains ambiguous. Germline V lookup: CDR1 LNHDA, CDR2 SQIVND (reference sequence). The CDR3 length is 14 residues. V was shortened by 3 bases and J by 4 bases, with 12 bases between the two germline ends. The CDR3 is CASSIPGRFYGYTF. The DNA of the CDR3 is TGTGCCAGTAGTATTCCCGGACGTTTCTATGGCTACACCTTC.

This chain joins TRBV15 and TRBJ1-5, with TRBD1 matching over 8 bases. V lost 3 bases to trimming and J lost 6 bases; unmatched junction nucleotides: 7. The CDR3 runs to 15 residues. Germline V CDR1 and CDR2: LNHNV, YYDKDF (reference sequence). This chain's CDR3 is CATSSSGGAFQPQHF. The CDR3 nucleotides read TGTGCCACCAGCAGCTCAGGGGGCGCGTTTCAGCCCCAGCATTTT.

As regards this clonotype: Just one base apart from a much larger clone, this may be a read error. The rearrangement joins TRBV4-1 to TRBJ1-5; possible D gene TRBD1, 5 bases. The CDR3 loop spans 15 amino acids. Trimming removed 3 bases from V and 5 bases from J, with 14 bases in between. Germline-derived CDR1 and CDR2 are MGHRA and YSYEKL. The CDR3 DNA reads as TGCGCCAGCAGCCACCGGGGGGGGAGCTATCAGCCCCAGCATTTT. Amino acids: CASSHRGGSYQPQHF.

The table lists this clonotype with many counts. The gene calls are TRBV12-3 or TRBV12-4 and TRBJ1-2, with D unclear. V was clipped by 6 bases and J by 8 bases, with 13 bases between them. This CDR3 has 12 amino acids. The CDR3 DNA is TGTGCCAGCAGCCCAGGACTGGGGGGCTACACCTTC. Translating gives CASSPGLGGYTF.

This clonotype was found a few times. This rearrangement joins TRBV5-6 to TRBJ1-5, with 10 bases fitting TRBD1. The length of the CDR3 is 14 residues. Germline assignment: CDR1 SGHDT and CDR2 YYEEEE. J was trimmed by 7 bases and V by 5 bases; bases with no gene match: 6. The CDR3 DNA sequence: TGTGCCAGCAGTTCCGGACAGGGGGAACAGCCCCAGCATTTT. It codes for CASSSGQGEQPQHF. Combining the CDR3 with reference TRBV5-6 and TRBJ1-5 gives the whole variable domain DAGVTQSPTHLIKTRGQQVTLRCSPKSGHDTVSWYQQALGQGPQFIFQYYEEEERQRGNFPDRFSGHQFPNYSSELNVNALLLGDSALYLCASSSGQGEQPQHFGDGTRLSIL.

CDR3 sequence reads: CASKETDSNQPQHF. CDR3 sequence (DNA): TGTGCCAGCAAGGAGACAGATAGCAATCAGCCCCAGCATTTT. This chain links TRBV6-1 with TRBJ1-5; tentatively, D is TRBD1 (5 bases). The V gene's germline CDR1 is MNHNS and CDR2 SASEGT. The V end lost 7 bases, the J end lost 0 bases, and 10 bases lay between the germline ends. The CDR3 spans 14 residues.

As for this clonotype: A read error may be the cause here, since a much bigger clone is one base away. This chain's CDR3 is CATSSGVASKGETQYF. Here the CDR3 DNA reads TGTGCCACCAGCTCAGGAGTAGCTAGCAAAGGAGAGACCCAGTACTTC. The chain is built from TRBV15 and TRBJ2-5; possible D gene TRBD2, 5 bases. CDR3 size: 16 residues. The germline CDR1 and CDR2 sequences are LNHNV and YYDKDF (reference sequence). Trimming left V 5 bases short and J 4 bases short, with 20 bases between.

This clonotype was picked up many times. This chain uses TRBV12-3 or TRBV12-4 with TRBJ2-7, with 7 positions matching TRBD1. J lost 5 bases, V lost 5 bases, and 6 bases had no gene match. The CDR3 has 13 residues. This CDR3 reads CASSVKGGDEQYF. The CDR3 coding sequence is TGTGCCAGCAGTGTTAAAGGGGGCGACGAGCAGTACTTC.

Details on this clonotype: One end of the junction varies from germline; a read error may be responsible. J is TRBJ1-3 and V is TRBV27; D is uncertain. The CDR3 covers 12 residues. Germline CDR1 is MNHEY and CDR2 is SMNVEV (reference sequence). CDR3 in DNA: TGTACCAGCAGTCCCAGGGGAAACACCATATATTTT. It specifies CTSSPRGNTIYF.

The chain has TRBV29-1 and TRBJ2-1; 10 nucleotides line up with TRBD1. V lost 4 bases and J lost 2; bases outside the gene matches: 8. Germline V gives CDR1 SQVTM, CDR2 ANQGSEA. The CDR3 extends over 16 amino acids. Here the CDR3 DNA reads TGCAGCGTTGTCCGCGGACAGGGGGTGGCCTACAATGAGCAGTTCTTC. Translation: CSVVRGQGVAYNEQFF.

This clonotype was counted many times. The rearrangement joins TRBV7-2 to TRBJ2-7; tentatively, D is TRBD2 (6 bases). V was clipped by 3 bases and J by 3 bases, with 18 bases between them. The germline gives CDR1 SGHTA, CDR2 FQGNSA. This CDR3 region has 16 residues. CDR3 protein: CASSLGLTFRDYEQYF. CDR3 DNA sequence: TGTGCCAGCAGCTTGGGACTCACTTTTCGAGACTACGAGCAGTACTTC.

This clonotype was detected many times. The genes are TRBV24-1 and TRBJ1-5; D unresolved. The CDR3 consists of 13 residues. The ends were cut back, 4 bases at V and 1 base at J, with 4 bases in the middle. The V gene's germline CDR1 is KGHDR and CDR2 SFDVKD. The CDR3 bases are TGTGCCACCAGTGAGGAGAGCAATCAGCCCCAGCATTTT. Protein product: CATSEESNQPQHF.

This clonotype was seen a single time. The chain couples TRBV27 to TRBJ2-5, with D perhaps assigned TRBD1 or TRBD2 (5 bases each). The CDR3 is 16 amino acids. The germline CDR1 and CDR2 sequences are MNHEY and SMNVEV (reference sequence). V lost 4 bases to trimming and J lost 13 bases, with 28 bases between them. The CDR3: CASSSSRLGDQETGYF. The DNA of the CDR3 is TGTGCCAGCAGTTCTAGCCGGCTAGGGGATCAAGAGACCGGGTACTTC.